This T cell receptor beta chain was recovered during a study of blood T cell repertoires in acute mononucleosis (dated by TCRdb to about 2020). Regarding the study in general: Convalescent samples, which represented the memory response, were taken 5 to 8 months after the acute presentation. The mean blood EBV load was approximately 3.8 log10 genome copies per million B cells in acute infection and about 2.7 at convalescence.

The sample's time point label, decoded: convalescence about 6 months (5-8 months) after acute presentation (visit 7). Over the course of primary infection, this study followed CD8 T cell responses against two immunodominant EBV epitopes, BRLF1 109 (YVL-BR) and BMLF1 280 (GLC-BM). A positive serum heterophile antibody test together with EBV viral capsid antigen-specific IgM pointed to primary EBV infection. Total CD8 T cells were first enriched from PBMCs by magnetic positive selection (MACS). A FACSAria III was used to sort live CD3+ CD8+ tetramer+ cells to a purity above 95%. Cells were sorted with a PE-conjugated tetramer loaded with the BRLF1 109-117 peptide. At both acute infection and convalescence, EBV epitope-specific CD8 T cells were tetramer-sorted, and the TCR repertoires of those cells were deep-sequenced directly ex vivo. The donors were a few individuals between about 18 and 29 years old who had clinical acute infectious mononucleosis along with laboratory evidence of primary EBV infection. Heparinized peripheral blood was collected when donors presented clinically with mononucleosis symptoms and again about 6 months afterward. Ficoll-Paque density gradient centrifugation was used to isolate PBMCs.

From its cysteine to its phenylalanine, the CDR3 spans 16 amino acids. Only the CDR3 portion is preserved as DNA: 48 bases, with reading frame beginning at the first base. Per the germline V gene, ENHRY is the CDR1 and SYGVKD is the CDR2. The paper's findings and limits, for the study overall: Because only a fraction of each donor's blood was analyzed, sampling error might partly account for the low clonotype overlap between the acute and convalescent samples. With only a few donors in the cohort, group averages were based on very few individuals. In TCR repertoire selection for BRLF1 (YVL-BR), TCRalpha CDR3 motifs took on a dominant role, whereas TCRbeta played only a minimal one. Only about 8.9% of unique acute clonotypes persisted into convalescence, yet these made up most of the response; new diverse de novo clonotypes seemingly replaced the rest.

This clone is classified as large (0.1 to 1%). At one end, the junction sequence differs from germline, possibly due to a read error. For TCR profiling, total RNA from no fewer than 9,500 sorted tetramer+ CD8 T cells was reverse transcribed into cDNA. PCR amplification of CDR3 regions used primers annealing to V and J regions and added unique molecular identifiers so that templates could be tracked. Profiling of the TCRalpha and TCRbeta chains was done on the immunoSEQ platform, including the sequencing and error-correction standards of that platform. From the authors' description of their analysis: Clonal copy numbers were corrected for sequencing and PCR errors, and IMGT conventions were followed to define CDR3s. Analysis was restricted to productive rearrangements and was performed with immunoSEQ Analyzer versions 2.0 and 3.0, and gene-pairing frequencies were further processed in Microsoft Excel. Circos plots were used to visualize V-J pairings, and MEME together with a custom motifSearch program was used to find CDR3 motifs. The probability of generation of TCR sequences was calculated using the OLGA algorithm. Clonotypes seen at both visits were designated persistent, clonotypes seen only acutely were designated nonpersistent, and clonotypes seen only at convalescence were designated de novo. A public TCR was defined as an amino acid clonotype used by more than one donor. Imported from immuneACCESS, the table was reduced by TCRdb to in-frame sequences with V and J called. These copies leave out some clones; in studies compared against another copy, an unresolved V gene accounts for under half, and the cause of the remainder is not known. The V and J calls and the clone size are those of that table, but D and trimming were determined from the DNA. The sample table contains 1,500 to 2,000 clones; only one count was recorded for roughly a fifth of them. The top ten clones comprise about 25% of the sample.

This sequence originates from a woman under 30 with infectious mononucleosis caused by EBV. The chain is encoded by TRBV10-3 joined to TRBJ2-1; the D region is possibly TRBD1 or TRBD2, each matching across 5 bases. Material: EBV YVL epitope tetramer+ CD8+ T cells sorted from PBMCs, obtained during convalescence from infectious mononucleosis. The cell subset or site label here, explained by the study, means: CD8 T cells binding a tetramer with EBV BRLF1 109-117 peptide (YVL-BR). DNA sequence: TGTGCCATCAGTGAGGGGACCCTTAGCTCCTACAATGAGCGGTTCTTC. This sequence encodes CAISEGTLSSYNERFF.